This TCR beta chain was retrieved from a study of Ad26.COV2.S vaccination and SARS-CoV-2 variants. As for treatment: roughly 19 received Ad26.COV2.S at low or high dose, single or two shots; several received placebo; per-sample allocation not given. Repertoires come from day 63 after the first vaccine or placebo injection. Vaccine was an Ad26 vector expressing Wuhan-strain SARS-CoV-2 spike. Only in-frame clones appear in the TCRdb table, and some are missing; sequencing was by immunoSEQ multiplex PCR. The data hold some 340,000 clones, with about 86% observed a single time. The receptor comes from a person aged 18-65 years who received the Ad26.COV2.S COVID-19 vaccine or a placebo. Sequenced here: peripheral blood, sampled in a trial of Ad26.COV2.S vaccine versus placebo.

CDR3 amino acids: CASSPPTGNTIYF. CDR3 in DNA: TGTGCCAGCAGCCCCCCGACAGGGAACACCATATATTTT. The chain has TRBV3-1 (or the pseudogene TRBV3-2) and TRBJ1-3; 7 nucleotides line up with TRBD1. The V and J ends lost 4 bases and 7 bases, in that order; junction bases with no gene match: 4. Germline V gene data show CDR1 as LGHDT and CDR2 as YNNKEL (reference sequence). The CDR3 runs to 13 residues.